The present entry profiles one TCR beta chain with its context. Its antigen is currently not known. The sample holds no much larger clone one base away, and base qualities are not on file. Using the deep immunoSEQ assay, multiplex PCR amplified TCR CDR3 regions from genomic DNA. For each cell subset, the extracted genomic DNA was distributed evenly across all wells of several immunoSEQ 96-well plates, and each plate served as one replicate. Each replicate PCR for sorted subsets received roughly 200 ng genomic DNA, equal to 30,000 or so T cell genomes. Purified libraries were quantified with a Qubit 3.0 fluorometer, sized on a Bioanalyzer 2100, and re-quantified with the KAPA Library Quantification kit. A separate single-read 150-cycle Illumina NextSeq 550 flow cell was used to sequence each immunoSEQ 96-well plate. The paper's data handling went like this. Because the immunoSEQ output included only junctional sequences and no quality scores, the filtering could not be the same as the filtering used for full-length reads. Sequences were annotated with PyIR, a Python wrapper for IgBLAST v1.9, and V/J genes and CDR3 were assigned using IMGT germline references. Reads were removed for weak V/J assignments (E-value above 1e-6), missing CDR3, stop codons, out-of-frame junctions, or ambiguous translated residues. V3J clonotypes were defined by identical inferred V gene, J gene, and CDR3 amino acid sequence. Percentage overlap between repertoires was computed as shared unique clonotypes divided by the size of the smaller repertoire. Repertoire richness was assessed with RTK rarefaction, the Chao1 estimator, and Recon v2.1 estimates of unobserved clonotypes. Generation probabilities for all TCRbeta clonotypes obtained by the gDNA method from a handful of donors were computed using OLGA. Sourced from immuneACCESS, this table was stored by TCRdb with only in-frame sequences that have V and J called. A share of the clones is absent; for the studies checked, an unresolved V gene accounts for under half, and the remainder has no known explanation. From that table come the V and J calls and clone size; the DNA was used to work out D and trimming. In this sample the table shows about 1.1 million clones, about 84% of which occur a single time. In total, the top ten clones hold 0.6% to 0.75% of the sample.

The data belong to a study of shared clonotypes between healthy human individuals (TCRdb year 2020). General notes on the study: The cohort comprised a couple of women and a few men aged 18 to 49 years. For each donor, three plates each were used for CD4 naive and CD4 memory, two plates were used for CD8 naive, and one plate was used for CD8 memory. Blood TCR repertoires of 5 or 6 healthy adults were deeply sequenced to estimate repertoire size and the extent of clonotype sharing between individuals. Different laboratories and diverse techniques were used to prepare libraries and sequence TCR repertoires, to increase sequencing depth and limit assay-specific biases. Each donor's leukapheresis produced roughly between roughly 0.85 and 10 billion PBMCs.

The paper as a whole reports these results and caveats: Clonotypes shared by all four sorted-subset donors showed higher generation probabilities than non-shared clonotypes. Pairwise subsampling led to the expectation that sequencing depth would affect the degree of clonotype sharing among donors. Because the study included a small number of donors, the genetic and exposure-history diversity represented was limited. Estimated clonotype richness was generally larger for naive than for memory subsets. Across a few donors, approximately 5% of naive CD4, over 3% of naive CD8, 2.3% of memory CD4, and about 0.4% of memory CD8 clonotypes were shared. Rarefaction of sorted-subset datasets indicated incomplete sequencing despite the large sequencing depth. Only blood was sampled, and tissue TCR repertoires likely differ from those in blood.

Donors were healthy HIV-negative adults with no recently reported acute infections or vaccinations. Every donor was a Caucasian adult residing in Nashville, Tennessee, USA. CD4+ T cells were enriched by magnetic negative selection; naive cells were then positively selected on CD45RA, and the negative fraction formed the memory subset. Blood was collected by leukapheresis, and PBMCs were isolated by Ficoll-Histopaque density gradient centrifugation and then cryopreserved in liquid nitrogen vapor phase. Analytical flow cytometry was used to check the purity and quantity of each magnetically sorted T cell population. Each sorted fraction had its genomic DNA isolated and then quantified by UV absorbance on a Nanodrop 2000c. This sequence was found in a man between 18 and 35 years old in good health. Some clones in this sample may be carry-over from other donors' samples. The material sequenced was memory CD4+ T cells from PBMCs. Taken with the paper, the label for cell subset or site translates to: CD45RA-negative fraction.

The CDR3 protein is CASSPQGTVSGELFF. In nucleotide form, the sequence is TGTGCCAGCAGTCCGCAGGGGACAGTCAGCGGGGAGCTGTTTTTT. This sequence uses TRBV6-1 and TRBJ2-2, and TRBD1 aligns with 7 junction nucleotides. The germline V gene encodes CDR1 MNHNS and CDR2 SASEGT. Its CDR3 holds 15 amino acids, cysteine through phenylalanine. Only the CDR3 portion is preserved as DNA: 45 bases, with reading frame beginning at the first base. From V the trimming removes 5 bases and from J it removes 7 bases, while the gene matches leave 10 bases of the junction unaccounted for.